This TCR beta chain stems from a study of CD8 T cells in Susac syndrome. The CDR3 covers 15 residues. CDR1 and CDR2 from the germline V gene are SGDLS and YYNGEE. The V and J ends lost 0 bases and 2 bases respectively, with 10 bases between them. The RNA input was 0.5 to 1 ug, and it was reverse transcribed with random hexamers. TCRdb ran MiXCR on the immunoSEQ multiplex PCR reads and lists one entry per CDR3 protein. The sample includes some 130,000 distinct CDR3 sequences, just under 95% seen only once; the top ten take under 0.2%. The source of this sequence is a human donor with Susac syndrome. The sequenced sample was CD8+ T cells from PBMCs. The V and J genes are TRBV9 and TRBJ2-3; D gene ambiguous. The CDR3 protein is CASSVGGSPTDTQYF. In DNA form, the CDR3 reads TGTGCCAGCAGCGTAGGCGGTTCTCCCACAGATACGCAGTATTTT.